This record covers a single TCR beta chain. Its antigen is unidentified. Preparation of the bulk TCR libraries relied on previously described methods and listed TCR primers. TCRdb used MiXCR to reprocess the PCR reads, holding one entry per CDR3 protein. The sample holds about 500,000 distinct CDR3 sequences, about a fifth seen once. For naive CD8 T cells, sorting used the CD8+CD4-CCR7+CD45RA+ phenotype. The sample belongs to a study of molecular identifiers for immune sequencing clone quantification. General observations from the study: Clones exceeding 20 RNA copies carried over 97% of effector molecules but under 1% of naive-cell molecules. Among about 1 million naive cells, as was reported, spiked Jurkat TCR RNA from one cell was detectable.

What was sequenced was naive CD8+ T cells from blood, with Jurkat cell RNA spiked in. Described subset: FACS-sorted CD8+CD4-CCR7+CD45RA+ naive T cells. This clonotype was obtained from a human donor in good health. Some libraries in this study had Jurkat cell RNA spiked in.

Written as DNA, the CDR3 is TGTGCCAGCAGTTACTCTCAGGCTGGCACCGGGGAGCTGTTTTTT. It encodes CASSYSQAGTGELFF. The genes are TRBV6-5 and TRBJ2-2; D ambiguous. CDR3 length: 15 residues. Germline CDR1 and CDR2: MNHEY and SVGAGI. V dropped 0 bases and J dropped 4 bases, with 9 bases sitting between them.